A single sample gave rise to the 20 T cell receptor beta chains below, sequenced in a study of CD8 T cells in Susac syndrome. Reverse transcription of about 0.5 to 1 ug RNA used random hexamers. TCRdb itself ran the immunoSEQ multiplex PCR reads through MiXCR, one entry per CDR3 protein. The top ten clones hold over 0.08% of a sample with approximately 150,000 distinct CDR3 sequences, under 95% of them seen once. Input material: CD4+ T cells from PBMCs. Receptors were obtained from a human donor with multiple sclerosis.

The CDR3 is CASEGASISEQFF. CDR3 DNA sequence: TGCGCCAGTGAGGGTGCAAGTATCAGCGAGCAGTTCTTC. The chain has TRBV5-1 and TRBJ2-1; tentative D call: TRBD2 (5 bases). Germline V gene data show CDR1 as SGHRS and CDR2 as YFSETQ. This CDR3 comprises 13 residues. Trimming took off 8 bases at V and 10 bases at J, with 19 bases between the two ends.

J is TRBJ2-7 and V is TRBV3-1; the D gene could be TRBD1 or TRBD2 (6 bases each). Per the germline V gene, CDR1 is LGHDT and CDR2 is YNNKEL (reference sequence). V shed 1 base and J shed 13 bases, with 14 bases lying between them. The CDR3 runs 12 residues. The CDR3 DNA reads TGTGCCAGCAGCCAAGCCTCTCGGGGGCTATACTTC. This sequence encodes CASSQASRGLYF.

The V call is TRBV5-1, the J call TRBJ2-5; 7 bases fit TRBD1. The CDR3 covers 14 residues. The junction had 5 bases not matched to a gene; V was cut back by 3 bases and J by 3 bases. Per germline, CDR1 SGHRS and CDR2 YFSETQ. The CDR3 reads CASSSGQDKETQYF. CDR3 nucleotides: TGCGCCAGCAGCTCCGGACAGGACAAAGAGACCCAGTACTTC.

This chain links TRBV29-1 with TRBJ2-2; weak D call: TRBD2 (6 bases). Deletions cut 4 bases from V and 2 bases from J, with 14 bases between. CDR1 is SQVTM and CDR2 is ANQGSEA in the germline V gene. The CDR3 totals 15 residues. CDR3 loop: CSVAYGGRNTGELFF. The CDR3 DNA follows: TGCAGCGTTGCATATGGGGGGAGAAACACCGGGGAGCTGTTTTTT.

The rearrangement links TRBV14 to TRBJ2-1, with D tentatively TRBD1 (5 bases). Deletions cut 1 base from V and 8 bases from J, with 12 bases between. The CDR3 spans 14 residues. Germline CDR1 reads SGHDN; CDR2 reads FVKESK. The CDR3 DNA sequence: TGTGCCAGCAGCCAAGCCGACAGTTACCATGAGCAGTTCTTC. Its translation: CASSQADSYHEQFF.

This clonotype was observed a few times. The CDR3, as DNA: TGTGCCAGCAGCTTGGCCAGGGGAGTCACAGATACGCAGTATTTT. This sequence encodes CASSLARGVTDTQYF. V usage is TRBV5-4 and J usage is TRBJ2-3; weak D call: TRBD1 (6 bases). Between the trimmed V and J ends, which lost 0 bases and 2 bases, there was a span of 10 bases. Germline values: CDR1 SGHNT, CDR2 YYREEE (reference sequence). The CDR3 is made up of 15 amino acids.

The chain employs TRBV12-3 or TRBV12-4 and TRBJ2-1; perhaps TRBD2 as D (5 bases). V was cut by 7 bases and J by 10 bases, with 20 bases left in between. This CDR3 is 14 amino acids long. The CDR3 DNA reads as TGTGCCAGCATCCCGGGCCTACAAACGGGAGAGCAGTTCTTC. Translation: CASIPGLQTGEQFF.

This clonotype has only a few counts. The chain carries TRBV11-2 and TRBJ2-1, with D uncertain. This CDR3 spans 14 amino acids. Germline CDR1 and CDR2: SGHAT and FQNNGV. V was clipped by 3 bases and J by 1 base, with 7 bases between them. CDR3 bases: TGTGCCAGCAGCTTTGATGGGTCCTACAATGAGCAGTTCTTC. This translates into CASSFDGSYNEQFF.

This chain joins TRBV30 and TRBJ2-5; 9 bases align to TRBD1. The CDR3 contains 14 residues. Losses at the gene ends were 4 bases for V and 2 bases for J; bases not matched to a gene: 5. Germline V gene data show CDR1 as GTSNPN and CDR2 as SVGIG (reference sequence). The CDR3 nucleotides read TGTGCCTGGACATCCGACAGGGGGCAAGAGACCCAGTACTTC. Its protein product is CAWTSDRGQETQYF. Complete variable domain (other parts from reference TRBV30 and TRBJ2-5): SQTIHQWPATLVQPVGSPLSLECTVEGTSNPNLYWYRQAAGRGLQLLFYSVGIGQISSEVPQNLSASRPQDRQFILSSKKLLLSDSGFYLCAWTSDRGQETQYFGPGTRLLVL.

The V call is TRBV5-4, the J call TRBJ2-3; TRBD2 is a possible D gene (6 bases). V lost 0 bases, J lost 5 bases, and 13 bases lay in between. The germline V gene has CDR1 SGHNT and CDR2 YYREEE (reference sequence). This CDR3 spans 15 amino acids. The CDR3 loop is CASSLDGRGIDTQYF. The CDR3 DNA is TGTGCCAGCAGCTTGGACGGGAGAGGGATAGATACGCAGTATTTT. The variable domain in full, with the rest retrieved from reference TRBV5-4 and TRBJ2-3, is ETGVTQSPTHLIKTRGQQVTLRCSSQSGHNTVSWYQQALGQGPQFIFQYYREEENGRGNFPPRFSGLQFPNYSSELNVNALELDDSALYLCASSLDGRGIDTQYFGPGTRLTVL.

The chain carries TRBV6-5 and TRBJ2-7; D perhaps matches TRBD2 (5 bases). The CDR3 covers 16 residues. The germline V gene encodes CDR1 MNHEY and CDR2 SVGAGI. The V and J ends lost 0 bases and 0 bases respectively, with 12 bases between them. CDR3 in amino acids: CASSYSSVGVSYEQYF. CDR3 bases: TGTGCCAGCAGTTACTCGTCCGTCGGGGTCTCCTACGAGCAGTACTTC.

The CDR3 here is CASSQDLGQGGYTF. The DNA of the CDR3 is TGTGCCAGCAGCCAAGATTTAGGTCAGGGCGGCTACACCTTC. The rearrangement joins TRBV3-1 to TRBJ1-2; a weak D match, TRBD1 (5 bases). This CDR3 has 14 residues. V gave up 0 bases and J gave up 8 bases, with 13 bases separating them. Germline V CDR1 and CDR2: LGHDT, YNNKEL (reference sequence).

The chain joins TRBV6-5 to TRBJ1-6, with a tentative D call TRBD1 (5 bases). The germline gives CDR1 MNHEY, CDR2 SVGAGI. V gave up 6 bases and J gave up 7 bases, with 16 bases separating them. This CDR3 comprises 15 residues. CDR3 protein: CASSLRTLYNSPLHF. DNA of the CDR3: TGTGCCAGCAGCCTGCGGACACTCTACAATTCACCCCTCCACTTT.

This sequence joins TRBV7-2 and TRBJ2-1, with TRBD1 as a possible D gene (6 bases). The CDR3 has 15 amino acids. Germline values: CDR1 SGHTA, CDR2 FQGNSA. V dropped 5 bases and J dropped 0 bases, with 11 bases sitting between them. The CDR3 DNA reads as TGTGCCAGCAGCCCGAAAGGGGGCTCCTACAATGAGCAGTTCTTC. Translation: CASSPKGGSYNEQFF.

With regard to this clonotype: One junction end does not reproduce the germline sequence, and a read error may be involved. This CDR3 reads CASSQAGGITDTQYF. The CDR3 bases are TGTGCCAGCAGTCAAGCGGGGGGGATCACAGATACGCAGTATTTT. The chain employs TRBV6-1 and TRBJ2-3, with 10 bases identical to TRBD2. Germline V gene lookup returns CDR1 MNHNS and CDR2 SASEGT. CDR3 length: 15 amino acids.

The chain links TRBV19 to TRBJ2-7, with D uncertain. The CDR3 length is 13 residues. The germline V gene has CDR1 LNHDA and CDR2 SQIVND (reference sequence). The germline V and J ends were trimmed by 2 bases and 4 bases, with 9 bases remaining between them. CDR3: CASSILDGYEQYF. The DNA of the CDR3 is TGTGCCAGTAGTATATTGGACGGTTACGAGCAGTACTTC.

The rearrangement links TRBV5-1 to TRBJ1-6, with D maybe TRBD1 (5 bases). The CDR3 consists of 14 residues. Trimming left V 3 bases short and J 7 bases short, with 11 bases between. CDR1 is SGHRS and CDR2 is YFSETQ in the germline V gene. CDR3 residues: CASSSGTANSPLHF. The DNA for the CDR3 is TGCGCCAGCAGCTCCGGGACGGCAAATTCACCCCTCCACTTT.

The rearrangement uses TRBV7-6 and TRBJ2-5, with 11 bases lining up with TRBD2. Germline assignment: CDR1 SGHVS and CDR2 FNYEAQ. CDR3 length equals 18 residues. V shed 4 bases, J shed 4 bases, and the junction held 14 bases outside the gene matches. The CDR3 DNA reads TGTGCCAGCAGCTCTTATCAGCTTACTAGCGGGGGAGGAGAGACCCAGTACTTC. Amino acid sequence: CASSSYQLTSGGGETQYF.

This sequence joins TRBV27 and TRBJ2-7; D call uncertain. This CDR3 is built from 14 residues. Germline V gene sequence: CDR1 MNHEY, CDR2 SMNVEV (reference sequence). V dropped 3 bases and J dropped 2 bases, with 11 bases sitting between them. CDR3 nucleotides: TGTGCCAGCAGTTTCGGCAGAGCTACCTACGAGCAGTACTTC. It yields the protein CASSFGRATYEQYF.

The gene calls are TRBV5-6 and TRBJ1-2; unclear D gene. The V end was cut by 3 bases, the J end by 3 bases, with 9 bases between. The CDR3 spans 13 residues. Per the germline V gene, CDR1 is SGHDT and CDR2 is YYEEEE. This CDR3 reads CASSYTSDYGYTF. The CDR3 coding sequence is TGTGCCAGCAGCTACACATCCGACTATGGCTACACCTTC.